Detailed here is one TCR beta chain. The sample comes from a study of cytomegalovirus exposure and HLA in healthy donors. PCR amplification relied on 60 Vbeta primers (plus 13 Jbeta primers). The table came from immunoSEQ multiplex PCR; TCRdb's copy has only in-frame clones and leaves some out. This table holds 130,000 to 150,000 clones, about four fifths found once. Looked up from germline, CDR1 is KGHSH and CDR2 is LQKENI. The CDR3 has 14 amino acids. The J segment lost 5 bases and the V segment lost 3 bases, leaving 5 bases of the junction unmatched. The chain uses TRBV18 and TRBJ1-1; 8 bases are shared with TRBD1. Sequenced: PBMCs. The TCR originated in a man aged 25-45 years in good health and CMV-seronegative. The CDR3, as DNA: TGTGCCAGCTCACCCAGGGGGCGCTTTACTGAAGCTTTCTTT. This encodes CASSPRGRFTEAFF.